This T cell receptor (beta chain) is drawn from a study of blood T cell repertoires in COVID-19. Profiled with immunoSEQ multiplex PCR; TCRdb holds only in-frame clones, not every one. The table lists about 130,000 clones, around 85% of them singletons. The origin of this receptor is a human donor in a cohort sampled during active COVID-19. Sequencing was performed on peripheral blood.

CDR3 bases: TGTGCCAGCAGCTCGAGGACTAGCGGGCTCCTGCGTTTTGAGCAGTTCTTC. It specifies CASSSRTSGLLRFEQFF. This chain joins TRBV11-2 and TRBJ2-1; 11 bases match TRBD2. CDR1 SGHAT and CDR2 FQNNGV come from the germline V gene. The junction had 14 bases not matched to a gene; V was cut back by 4 bases and J by 9 bases. This CDR3 comprises 17 residues.